Sequencing of this T cell receptor beta chain was carried out in a study of blood T cell repertoires in COVID-19. Study background: Donors in the United States, Italy and Spain gave samples during acute or convalescent COVID-19. PBMCs, B-cell-depleted T cells, or T cells provided the cDNA or gDNA that made up the material.

How the authors handled the data: Nucleated cell counts were estimated from reference gene primer amplification. The table came from immunoSEQ multiplex PCR; TCRdb's copy has only in-frame clones and leaves some out. Clone size and the V and J calls come from that table; the DNA yielded D and trimming. This sample carries about 200,000 clones, about nine tenths of them seen once, and the ten largest clones take approximately 2%. There are 13 residues in the CDR3. The V end lost 3 bases, the J end lost 0 bases, and 7 bases lay between the germline ends. Germline loops: CDR1 SGHNT, CDR2 YYREEE (reference sequence).

This chain joins TRBV5-4 and TRBJ2-7, with D uncertain. This clonotype was sampled from a young man who had recovered from COVID-19. Specimen: peripheral blood. CDR3 sequence (DNA): TGTGCCAGCAGCTCCCCTCCCTCCTACGAGCAGTACTTC. Its translation: CASSSPPSYEQYF.